This entry features one T cell receptor (beta chain) sequence. This clone was picked up a small number of times. The clone's antigen remains unknown. No base qualities exist here, and no much larger clone lies one base off it. The sample belongs to a study of beta chain features in type 1 diabetes (dated by TCRdb to between 2018 and 2020). Some background on the complete study: Mean age, gender distribution, total cell number and subset yield were not different between patients and healthy donors. Naive and central memory subsets were obtained from all 30 or so donors, but regulatory and stem cell-like memory subsets were isolated from only 8 patients and roughly 8 healthy donors. In the study, TCRB repertoires of sorted circulating CD4+ T cell subsets from recently diagnosed type 1 diabetes patients were compared with those of matched healthy donors. A total of about 100 million sorted cells were examined across all samples, and RNA yield correlated strongly with the number of cells per subset. Findings and caveats that apply to the study as a whole: Sequencing cDNA rather than genomic DNA could over-represent highly expressing activated cells, although activation and CD3 levels did not differ between groups. PCR might favor shorter templates, but patient and control samples were amplified and corrected together, so any skew would affect both groups equally. Fewer insertions and more nucleotide deletions at VDJ recombination sites were observed in patients with type 1 diabetes, implying thymic rearrangement abnormalities. Because small numbers of individuals were included in the HLA sub-analyses, any influence of HLA type on TCRB rearrangement was left unresolved. Naive, central memory and regulatory TCRB repertoires appeared to be more similar among patients than among healthy donors. In all four CD4+ subsets, TCRB CDR3 length was moderately but significantly shorter in type 1 diabetes patients.

The entire isolated RNA was reverse transcribed using the High Capacity cDNA Reverse Transcription Kit, and thus expressed TCRB transcripts were sequenced. Deep immunoSEQ sequencing was performed on naive, central memory and regulatory T cell samples, with an average of roughly 3.5 million total reads per sample. After sorted cells were lysed in RLT buffer, RNA was extracted with DNase-treated RNeasy Micro or Mini kits, with the choice depending on cell number. Each cell subset was processed on its own to prevent cross-contamination, while patient and healthy donor samples were processed together. TCRB sequences were amplified from cDNA with the immunoSEQ multiplex PCR, producing 87-bp fragments spanning the CDR3 region. The amplicons were sequenced using the Illumina HiSeq platform. The paper's data handling went like this. Synthetic template baselines were used to correct PCR bias computationally, reads within Hamming distance 2 were collapsed together, and singletons that could not be merged were discarded. Reads were aligned against IMGT to assign V, D and J genes, CDR3 length and insertions or deletions at six rearrangement sites. Within each subset, clonotype counts were normalized to the number of sorted cells before true diversity and Gini coefficients were calculated with the tcR R package. The overlap coefficient, calculated on TCRB nucleotide sequences, was used to quantify repertoire sharing. Out-of-frame TCRB sequences from naive cells were analyzed as a proxy for the pre-selection repertoire. In its TCRdb copy, this immuneACCESS table keeps in-frame sequences only and misses some clones. Where compared with another copy, unresolved V genes explain less than half of these, and the others have no known cause. That table furnishes V, J and clone size, whereas the DNA furnished D and trimming. A total of 230,000 or so clones appear in this sample, approximately 16% of them only once. Roughly 0.08% of the sample belongs to the ten largest clones.

CDR1 MNHEY and CDR2 SVGAGI were looked up in the germline V gene. The CDR3 contains 11 residues, cysteine and phenylalanine counted. Kept here is only the CDR3 DNA, which spans 33 bases and is read in frame from base 1. V and J lose 4 bases and 11 bases, and a span of 11 bases separates them. Each donor gave one peripheral blood draw, approximately 110 mL on average, collected into heparinised tubes. Using a panel that included CD45RO, CCR7, CD25, CD127, CD95 and CD27, naive, central memory, regulatory and stem cell-like memory CD4+ T cells were sorted on a BD FACSAria II. Purity was above 95% for every sorted population. Right away, PBMCs were isolated by Lymphoprep density gradient centrifugation and were stained directly, with no culture step. So that batch effects would be minimized, each experiment stained and sorted samples in pairs, pairing one healthy donor with one patient.

The chain uses TRBV6-5 and TRBJ1-1, with the D gene call left open. Sequencing used naive CD4+ T cells from blood. The sample's cell subset or site, from its label and the paper: true naive CD4+ T cells. This TCR derives from a man aged 30 to 39 with type 1 diabetes. The DNA is TGTGCCAGCAGTTCCCCGCGGGCGGCTTTCTTT. Its coded protein is CASSSPRAAFF.